This T cell receptor (beta chain) derives from a study of CD8 T cells in Susac syndrome. Reverse transcription of roughly 0.45 to 1 ug RNA used random hexamers. TCR beta CDR3 was amplified by immunoSEQ multiplex PCR. This amplification extended across 54 Vbeta and 13 Jbeta segments. TCRdb re-derived calls from the immunoSEQ multiplex PCR reads in MiXCR, one entry per CDR3 protein. The sample records about 90,000 distinct CDR3 sequences, just under 95% being singletons. Germline V gives CDR1 LNHDA, CDR2 SQIVND (reference sequence). Losses at the gene ends were 3 bases for V and 3 bases for J; bases not matched to a gene: 5. The CDR3 runs to 15 residues. Sequencing targeted TCR beta in T cells from blood (CD8+ and CD4+). The CD8+ and CD4+ T cells were isolated magnetically using a negative isolation approach, whereas the TEMRA cells were enriched by FACS.

Sequenced: CD8+ T cells from PBMCs. The source of this sequence is a human donor in good health. The rearrangement uses TRBV19 and TRBJ1-5, with 7 bases lining up with TRBD1. The CDR3 sequence is CASSINRGTNQPQHF. The CDR3 nucleotides read TGTGCCAGTAGTATCAACAGGGGAACCAATCAGCCCCAGCATTTT.